The 12 T cell receptor beta chains presented below share a single source sample, sequenced in a study of PD-L1 blockade in urothelial cancer. Indicated time point: pretreatment peripheral blood. Clones were sequenced by immunoSEQ multiplex PCR, and TCRdb holds only the in-frame ones, with some missing. Of about 51,000 clones listed, around 84% are singletons. Sequences were derived from PBMCs, sampled around atezolizumab (anti-PD-L1) treatment. These receptors all stem from a man aged 55 to 70 with urothelial cancer.

The rearrangement joins TRBV10-3 to TRBJ2-7; D gene uncertain. CDR3 length: 15 residues. V dropped 0 bases and J dropped 6 bases, with 15 bases sitting between them. Germline lookup yields CDR1 ENHRY and CDR2 SYGVKD. CDR3 sequence reads: CAISESSGNLGEQYF. The DNA of the CDR3 is TGTGCCATCAGTGAGTCGTCAGGTAACTTAGGCGAGCAGTACTTC.

The rearrangement uses TRBV29-1 and TRBJ2-7; D is perhaps TRBD1 (5 bases). CDR1 is SQVTM and CDR2 is ANQGSEA in the germline V gene. The CDR3 is 11 amino acids. V lost 3 bases, J lost 6 bases, and 9 bases lay in between. This chain's CDR3 is CSVEAGREQYF. CDR3 nucleotides: TGCAGCGTTGAGGCAGGGCGCGAGCAGTACTTC.

The chain is built from TRBV5-1 and TRBJ1-1, with 7 nucleotides matching TRBD1. The V gene's germline CDR1 is SGHRS and CDR2 YFSETQ. The CDR3 runs 13 residues. V shed 4 bases, J shed 3 bases, and the junction held 3 bases outside the gene matches. CDR3 sequence (DNA): TGCGCCAGCAGCGAGACAGGGCACACTGAAGCTTTCTTT. The encoded protein is CASSETGHTEAFF.

This clone appeared a few times. V and J are TRBV7-2 and TRBJ1-2; the match to TRBD1 covers 7 bases. Germline CDR1 SGHTA, CDR2 FQGNSA. Trimming cost V 4 bases and J 2 bases; bases outside gene matches: 4. CDR3 length: 14 amino acids. CDR3 loop: CASSSRDSNYGYTF. CDR3 nucleotide sequence: TGTGCCAGCAGCTCACGGGACAGCAACTATGGCTACACCTTC.

The DNA for the CDR3 is TGTGCCAGCAGCCCAACAGGGAGTAGCACAGATACGCAGTATTTT. This sequence encodes CASSPTGSSTDTQYF. This chain joins TRBV11-2 and TRBJ2-3; D perhaps matches TRBD1 (6 bases). The V and J ends lost 5 bases and 0 bases respectively, with 12 bases between them. This CDR3 is 15 amino acids long. Germline V gene data show CDR1 as SGHAT and CDR2 as FQNNGV.

The rearrangement joins TRBV29-1 to TRBJ2-7, with 8 bases matching TRBD1. V shed 4 bases and J 3 bases; nucleotides not matched to a gene: 5. The germline V gene has CDR1 SQVTM and CDR2 ANQGSEA. The CDR3 is 13 amino acids. DNA of the CDR3: TGCAGCGTTGCTGGGACAGGAAACTACGAGCAGTACTTC. Its protein product is CSVAGTGNYEQYF.

The chain has TRBV6-5 and TRBJ2-7; the D is unclear. In germline, CDR1 is MNHEY, CDR2 SVGAGI. The CDR3 is made up of 11 amino acids. Deletions cut 7 bases from V and 4 bases from J, with 8 bases between. CDR3 DNA: TGTGCCAGCATGAACGGGTACGAGCAGTACTTC. This encodes CASMNGYEQYF.

This rearrangement joins TRBV6-1 to TRBJ2-3; D ambiguous. CDR3 length: 12 residues. The V gene lost 5 bases and the J gene lost 3 bases, with 6 bases spanning the gap. Germline CDR1 MNHNS, CDR2 SASEGT. CDR3 residues: CASSSMTDTQYF. CDR3 DNA: TGTGCCAGCAGTTCTATGACAGATACGCAGTATTTT.

V gene TRBV10-3 combines with J gene TRBJ2-7; D is possibly TRBD2 (7 bases). Germline values: CDR1 ENHRY, CDR2 SYGVKD. Trimming removed 0 bases from V and 3 bases from J, with 18 bases in between. CDR3 length equals 17 residues. The CDR3 nucleotides are TGTGCCATCAGTGAGTCGTGGGGGGGCGGGGGAGACTACGAGCAGTACTTC. Amino acid sequence: CAISESWGGGGDYEQYF.

The rearrangement uses TRBV5-4 and TRBJ1-6; 7 nucleotides align to TRBD1. The CDR3 is 16 amino acids. In germline, CDR1 is SGHNT, CDR2 YYREEE (reference sequence). V lost 4 bases and J lost 7; bases outside the gene matches: 11. The CDR3 region is CASSKGQARGNSPLHF. In DNA form, the CDR3 reads TGTGCCAGCAGCAAAGGACAGGCGCGGGGAAATTCACCCCTCCACTTT.

The J gene is TRBJ1-1, the V gene TRBV6-5; D unresolved. CDR1 is MNHEY, CDR2 SVGAGI, per germline. The CDR3 length is 16 residues. The V end lost 0 bases, the J end lost 5 bases, and 16 bases lay between the germline ends. The DNA for the CDR3 is TGTGCCAGCAGTTACTCGCTATCCGCTGTCTGGACTGAAGCTTTCTTT. Translated, it gives CASSYSLSAVWTEAFF.

J is TRBJ2-7 and V is TRBV7-9; no firm D call. The CDR3 covers 13 residues. V gave up 1 base and J gave up 6 bases, with 10 bases separating them. The germline gives CDR1 SEHNR, CDR2 FQNEAQ (reference sequence). The CDR3 nucleotides read TGTGCCAGCAGCTTAGGAGCTGCCGGCGAGCAGTACTTC. It codes for CASSLGAAGEQYF.